This T cell receptor (beta chain) was identified in a study of cytomegalovirus exposure and HLA in healthy donors. Whole-study findings and limits: Productive status was seen about 87% or about 30% of the time for most TCR beta V segments in an earlier analysis.

Germline V gene sequence: CDR1 SGHRS, CDR2 YFSETQ. CDR3 length: 12 residues. Trimming took 0 bases from V and 5 from J, leaving 5 bases between them. Unrecorded immune exposure was likely among donors, who were nominally healthy when sampled. Concerning this clone: Its antigen remains unknown. This same CDR3 is encoded by further DNA sequences in the sample.

Primers for the PCR totalled 60 Vbeta and 13 Jbeta. The assay was immunoSEQ multiplex PCR, and TCRdb's table has in-frame clones only and misses some. The sample consists of roughly 150,000 clones, approximately 79% of them appearing once. Source material: PBMCs. The V call is TRBV5-1, the J call TRBJ2-5; D uncertain. The sequence was collected from a man aged 40-55 years in good health and CMV-seropositive. CDR3 DNA sequence: TGCGCCAGCAGCTTGGCCCAGGAGACCCAGTACTTC. This gives the protein CASSLAQETQYF.